Listed here are 23 T cell receptor beta chains from one sample, sequenced in a study of blood T cell repertoires in COVID-19 (dated by TCRdb to the early 2020s). Preparation of the library involved the immunoSEQ multiplex PCR assay. The clones in this table, taken by TCRdb from immuneACCESS, are in-frame only. Not every clone is retained; where verified, under half of the shortfall comes from an unresolved V gene, and the cause of the rest is unknown. The sample table contains hundreds of thousands of clones; only one count was recorded for roughly nine tenths of them. The ten largest clones take up about 1.6% of the sample. Sequenced input: peripheral blood. These receptors were collected from a woman aged 55-75 years who had recovered from COVID-19.

This chain uses TRBV3-1 (or the pseudogene TRBV3-2) with TRBJ2-1; 7 nucleotides agree with TRBD2. The CDR3 spans 15 residues. Looked up from germline, CDR1 is LGHDT and CDR2 is YNNKEL (reference sequence). Trimming at V came to 5 bases and at J to 2 bases, leaving 6 bases not matched to a gene. This CDR3 is CASSSSGRAYNEQFF. Written as DNA, the CDR3 is TGTGCCAGCAGCTCTAGCGGAAGAGCCTACAATGAGCAGTTCTTC.

This chain links TRBV9 with TRBJ1-1; D gene ambiguous. V was clipped by 0 bases and J by 0 bases, with 3 bases between them. CDR3 size: 13 residues. The V gene's germline CDR1 is SGDLS and CDR2 YYNGEE. DNA for the CDR3: TGTGCCAGCAGCGTAGCCATGAACACTGAAGCTTTCTTT. Translation: CASSVAMNTEAFF.

This clone turned up a few times. The V and J genes are TRBV9 and TRBJ2-2, with 10 bases that match TRBD2. CDR1 is SGDLS and CDR2 is YYNGEE in the germline V gene. Trimming took 4 bases from V and 6 from J; bases not matched to a gene: 6. The CDR3 covers 15 residues. Here the CDR3 DNA reads TGTGCCAGCAGCCACGGGACTAGCGTAGCCGGGGAGCTGTTTTTT. Protein: CASSHGTSVAGELFF.

This clone was detected only a few times. This chain uses TRBV25-1 with TRBJ2-7; perhaps TRBD2 as D (6 bases). Looked up from germline, CDR1 is MGHDK and CDR2 is SYGVNS. The CDR3 spans 12 residues. V was clipped by 6 bases and J by 4 bases, with 10 bases between them. CDR3 nucleotides: TGTGCCAGCAGCCGTGGGGGGTACGAGCAGTACTTC. This sequence encodes CASSRGGYEQYF.

The chain employs TRBV7-9 and TRBJ1-5, with 9 bases matching TRBD1. The CDR3 has 16 amino acids. Trimming removed 5 bases from V and 4 bases from J; junction bases left unmatched: 9. Germline loops: CDR1 SEHNR, CDR2 FQNEAQ (reference sequence). The CDR3 nucleotides read TGTGCCAGCAGCCCCGGGACAGGGACCACGAATCAGCCCCAGCATTTT. Its translation: CASSPGTGTTNQPQHF.

CDR3 in DNA: TGTGCCAGCAGCTCAACAGGGAGCACAGATACGCAGTATTTT. Translation gives CASSSTGSTDTQYF. The chain is built from TRBV5-4 and TRBJ2-3, with D possibly matching TRBD1 (6 bases). Germline lookup yields CDR1 SGHNT and CDR2 YYREEE (reference sequence). Trimming stripped 3 bases from V and 0 bases from J, with 8 bases between. CDR3 length: 14 residues. The whole variable domain, filled in from reference TRBV5-4 and TRBJ2-3, reads ETGVTQSPTHLIKTRGQQVTLRCSSQSGHNTVSWYQQALGQGPQFIFQYYREEENGRGNFPPRFSGLQFPNYSSELNVNALELDDSALYLCASSSTGSTDTQYFGPGTRLTVL.

This clone was seen many times. The rearrangement links TRBV3-1 (or the pseudogene TRBV3-2) to TRBJ1-1; tentative D call: TRBD1 (5 bases). From germline, CDR1 is LGHDT and CDR2 YNNKEL (reference sequence). With 6 bases removed from V and 3 bases from J, the gap between germline ends came to 11 bases. The CDR3 runs to 13 residues. CDR3 loop: CASSGGGYTEAFF. The DNA for the CDR3 is TGTGCCAGCAGTGGTGGGGGGTACACTGAAGCTTTCTTT.

This chain joins TRBV27 and TRBJ1-2; no clear D gene. Germline V lookup: CDR1 MNHEY, CDR2 SMNVEV (reference sequence). V lost 0 bases and J 4 bases, leaving 18 bases between the germline ends. This CDR3 contains 17 residues. The CDR3 nucleotides are TGTGCCAGCAGTTTATCCCCCCTCAGAGGCTTTAGCTATGGCTACACCTTC. It translates to CASSLSPLRGFSYGYTF.

J is TRBJ1-4 and V is TRBV5-6; 11 positions agree with TRBD1. From germline, CDR1 is SGHDT and CDR2 YYEEEE. The CDR3 extends over 17 amino acids. Losses at the gene ends were 4 bases for V and 0 bases for J; bases not matched to a gene: 5. The CDR3 loop is CASSRGTGGSTNEKLFF. The DNA for the CDR3 is TGTGCCAGCAGCCGAGGGACAGGGGGATCAACTAATGAAAAACTGTTTTTT.

The rearrangement joins TRBV5-4 to TRBJ2-7; 9 positions agree with TRBD2. Germline lookup yields CDR1 SGHNT and CDR2 YYREEE (reference sequence). The CDR3 totals 16 residues. J gave up 2 bases and V 0 bases, and 6 bases lay outside the gene matches. CDR3 bases: TGTGCCAGCAGCTTGGTGGGGCGGGGGGGAACCTACGAGCAGTACTTC. Encoded protein: CASSLVGRGGTYEQYF.

The V and J genes are TRBV5-1 and TRBJ1-2; the match to TRBD1 covers 10 bases. CDR1 and CDR2 (germline): SGHRS, YFSETQ. Trimming at V came to 4 bases and at J to 4 bases, leaving 10 bases not matched to a gene. The CDR3 spans 16 residues. CDR3 amino acids: CASSKGQGPPGYGYTF. DNA of the CDR3: TGCGCCAGCAGCAAGGGACAGGGGCCTCCGGGCTATGGCTACACCTTC.

The rearrangement uses TRBV2 and TRBJ2-3, with 7 bases lining up with TRBD1. Looked up from germline, CDR1 is SNHLY and CDR2 is FYNNEI. J gave up 5 bases and V 4 bases, and 9 bases lay outside the gene matches. The CDR3 has 15 amino acids. CDR3 coding DNA: TGTGCCAGCAGTGGGAGGACAGGACGTTTAGATACGCAGTATTTT. This encodes CASSGRTGRLDTQYF.

This chain connects TRBV5-4 to TRBJ1-4; 8 bases are shared with TRBD1. The length of the CDR3 is 15 residues. The V gene's germline CDR1 is SGHNT and CDR2 YYREEE (reference sequence). V shed 0 bases and J 4 bases; nucleotides not matched to a gene: 2. CDR3 coding DNA: TGTGCCAGCAGCTTGGGACAGGGGCATAATGAAAAACTGTTTTTT. Translated: CASSLGQGHNEKLFF.

The rearrangement uses TRBV15 and TRBJ1-2; D unresolved. Germline assignment: CDR1 LNHNV and CDR2 YYDKDF (reference sequence). Trimming left V 3 bases short and J 4 bases short, with 12 bases between. This CDR3 is built from 14 residues. CDR3 DNA sequence: TGTGCCACCAGCAGTCAAGAAGGAGCCTATGGCTACACCTTC. It is translated as CATSSQEGAYGYTF. The full variable domain, completed using reference TRBV15 and TRBJ1-2, is DAMVIQNPRYQVTQFGKPVTLSCSQTLNHNVMYWYQQKSSQAPKLLFHYYDKDFNNEADTPDNFQSRRPNTSFCFLDIRSPGLGDTAMYLCATSSQEGAYGYTFGSGTRLTVV.

The genes are TRBV6-5 and TRBJ1-3; D gene uncertain. The V and J ends lost 0 bases and 6 bases respectively, with 9 bases between them. The CDR3 has 14 residues. Germline loops: CDR1 MNHEY, CDR2 SVGAGI. For the CDR3, the DNA is TGTGCCAGCAGTTACTCCAGCGGCGTAAACACCATATATTTT. It codes for CASSYSSGVNTIYF.

The chain carries TRBV11-3 and TRBJ2-3, with 9 bases lining up with TRBD1. Per germline, CDR1 SGHNT and CDR2 YENEEA. The CDR3 spans 16 residues. With 5 bases clipped from V and 4 bases from J, the junction kept 10 bases outside the gene matches. The CDR3 is CASSPTGQGIPDTQYF. The CDR3 nucleotides are TGTGCCAGCAGCCCTACGGGACAGGGTATCCCAGATACGCAGTATTTT.

V usage is TRBV5-6 and J usage is TRBJ1-2; D might be TRBD1 (5 bases). The germline V gene has CDR1 SGHDT and CDR2 YYEEEE. Deletions cut 5 bases from V and 3 bases from J, with 11 bases between. This CDR3 spans 13 amino acids. The CDR3, as DNA: TGTGCCAGCAGTTGGACAACCGACTATGGCTACACCTTC. Translation gives CASSWTTDYGYTF.

The J gene is TRBJ2-7, the V gene TRBV23-1, with D possibly being TRBD1 (6 bases). TRBV23-1 is an open reading frame whose function is uncertain. The CDR3 totals 18 residues. Trimming took off 4 bases at V and 0 bases at J, with 22 bases between the two ends. The CDR3 protein is CASSRSDTGTLSSYEQYF. Written as DNA, the CDR3 is TGCGCCAGCAGTCGTTCGGATACCGGGACACTGAGCTCCTACGAGCAGTACTTC.

V gene TRBV6-1 combines with J gene TRBJ1-3, with D unresolved. This CDR3 spans 13 amino acids. Trimming removed 2 bases at V and 4 bases at J, with 6 bases between. Germline CDR1 MNHNS, CDR2 SASEGT. For the CDR3, the DNA is TGTGCCAGCAGTGAAAGTCAGGGAAACACCATATATTTT. It is translated as CASSESQGNTIYF.

The gene calls are TRBV7-3 and TRBJ2-1; TRBD1 matches at 10 bases. CDR3 length: 14 amino acids. J was trimmed by 6 bases and V by 5 bases; bases with no gene match: 4. Germline V gene data show CDR1 as SGHTA and CDR2 as FQGTGA. CDR3 residues: CASSPDRGLNEQFF. The CDR3 region has the DNA TGTGCCAGCAGCCCAGACAGGGGGCTCAATGAGCAGTTCTTC.

Concerning this clone itself: Other DNA sequences in the same sample also yield this CDR3. The chain couples TRBV7-2 to TRBJ1-2; D is undetermined. Per the germline V gene, CDR1 is SGHTA and CDR2 is FQGNSA. V was cut by 1 base and J by 4 bases, with 10 bases left in between. The CDR3 contains 14 residues. The CDR3 reads CASSLGGGGYGYTF. The CDR3 DNA is TGTGCCAGCAGCTTAGGGGGAGGCGGCTATGGCTACACCTTC.

This chain links TRBV3-1 (or the pseudogene TRBV3-2) with TRBJ2-7, with D possibly TRBD1 on 5 matching bases. Trimming shortened V by 0 bases and J by 6 bases, and 12 bases separated the two germline ends. Germline V gives CDR1 LGHDT, CDR2 YNNKEL (reference sequence). CDR3 size: 14 residues. CDR3 in amino acids: CASSQDQGPGEQYF. In DNA, the CDR3 is TGTGCCAGCAGCCAAGATCAGGGCCCCGGCGAGCAGTACTTC.

Comment on this clone: This sample also contains other DNA sequences that code for the same CDR3. This sequence joins TRBV5-1 and TRBJ2-2, with D possibly being TRBD1 (6 bases). V lost 0 bases and J lost 5, with 11 bases in between. Germline V lookup: CDR1 SGHRS, CDR2 YFSETQ. The length of the CDR3 is 15 residues. CDR3 sequence reads: CASSLDRVSTGELFF. The CDR3 DNA reads TGCGCCAGCAGCTTGGACAGGGTTTCGACCGGGGAGCTGTTTTTT.